These T cell receptor beta chains were read from a single sample in a study of shared clonotypes between healthy human individuals. Only in-frame clones appear in the TCRdb table, and some are missing; sequencing was by immunoSEQ multiplex PCR. The data show some 1.4 million clones, around 97% seen once. Sequencing used naive CD4+ T cells sorted from blood. The receptors were gathered from a man between 25 and 39 years old in good health. The CDR3 runs from the conserved cysteine through the conserved F or W. A D gene is named only where the DNA matches it firmly. Clone sizes are given selectively: once, few, many, or a class where the clone is expanded.

D,size,V,J,CDR3,DNA
.,.,TRBV5-4,TRBJ2-1,CASSRSLESSYNEQFF,TGTGCCAGCAGCCGCAGCCTGGAGAGCTCCTACAATGAGCAGTTCTTC
TRBD1,.,TRBV6-1,TRBJ1-5,CASSVDRGLQPQHF,TGTGCCAGCAGTGTGGACAGGGGGCTTCAGCCCCAGCATTTT
.,.,TRBV18,TRBJ1-5,CASSPDRYQPQHF,TGTGCCAGCTCACCAGACAGGTATCAGCCCCAGCATTTT
.,.,TRBV28,TRBJ1-4,CASKREDRSTEKLFF,TGTGCCAGCAAGAGAGAGGACAGAAGTACTGAAAAACTGTTTTTT
.,.,TRBV28,TRBJ2-1,CASSWDRDHSYNEQFF,TGTGCCAGCAGTTGGGACCGGGACCACTCCTACAATGAGCAGTTCTTC
.,.,TRBV7-9,TRBJ2-1,CASSLRQYNEQFF,TGTGCCAGCAGCTTGCGACAGTACAATGAGCAGTTCTTC
TRBD2,.,TRBV7-2,TRBJ2-1,CASSPEGLAGLPYNEQFF,TGTGCCAGCAGCCCCGAGGGACTAGCGGGATTACCATACAATGAGCAGTTCTTC
TRBD1,once,TRBV28,TRBJ1-1,CASSQGGRTEAFF,TGTGCCAGCAGTCAGGGGGGTCGGACTGAAGCTTTCTTT
.,.,TRBV5-4,TRBJ2-7,CASSLGGGYEQYF,TGTGCCAGCAGCCTTGGTGGGGGGTACGAGCAGTACTTC
.,.,TRBV28,TRBJ2-3,CASSFPAGLSGADTQYF,TGTGCCAGCAGTTTTCCCGCGGGCCTATCTGGCGCAGATACGCAGTATTTT
.,.,TRBV2,TRBJ2-7,CASRGPAYEQYF,TGTGCCAGCAGGGGCCCTGCCTACGAGCAGTACTTC
TRBD1,.,TRBV19,TRBJ2-7,CASSEGRGYHEQYF,TGTGCCAGTAGTGAGGGCAGGGGGTACCACGAGCAGTACTTC
TRBD2,.,TRBV10-1,TRBJ2-3,CASSEGSGRYF,TGCGCCAGCAGTGAAGGTAGCGGGAGATATTTT
.,once,TRBV6-5,TRBJ1-2,CASGRPVSGYTF,TGTGCCAGCGGAAGACCCGTGAGTGGCTACACCTTC
TRBD2,.,TRBV5-1,TRBJ2-1,CASTRGLAGVDEQFF,TGCGCCAGCACCCGGGGACTAGCGGGAGTAGATGAGCAGTTCTTC
.,.,TRBV28,TRBJ1-1,CASSPLGVPNTEAFF,TGTGCCAGCAGTCCCCTTGGGGTTCCGAACACTGAAGCTTTCTTT